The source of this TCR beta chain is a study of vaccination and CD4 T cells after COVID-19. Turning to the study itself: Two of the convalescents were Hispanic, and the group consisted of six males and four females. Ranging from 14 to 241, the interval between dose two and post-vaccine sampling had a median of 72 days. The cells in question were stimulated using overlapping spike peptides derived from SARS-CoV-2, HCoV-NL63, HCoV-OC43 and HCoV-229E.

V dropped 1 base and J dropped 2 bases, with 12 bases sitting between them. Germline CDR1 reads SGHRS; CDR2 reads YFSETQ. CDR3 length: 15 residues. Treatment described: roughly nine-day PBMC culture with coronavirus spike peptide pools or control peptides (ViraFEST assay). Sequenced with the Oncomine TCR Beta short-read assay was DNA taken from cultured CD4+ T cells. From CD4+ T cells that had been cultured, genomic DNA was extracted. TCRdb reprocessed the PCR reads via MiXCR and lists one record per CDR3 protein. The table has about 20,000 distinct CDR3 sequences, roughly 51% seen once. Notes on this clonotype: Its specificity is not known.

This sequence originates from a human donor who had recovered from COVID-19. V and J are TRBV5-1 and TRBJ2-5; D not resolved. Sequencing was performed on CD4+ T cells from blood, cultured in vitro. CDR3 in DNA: TGCGCCAGCAGCTTGCCGCTAGGCGATCAAGAGACCCAGTACTTC. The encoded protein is CASSLPLGDQETQYF. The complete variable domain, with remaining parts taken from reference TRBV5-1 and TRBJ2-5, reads KAGVTQTPRYLIKTRGQQVTLSCSPISGHRSVSWYQQTPGQGLQFLFEYFSETQRNKGNFPGRFSGRQFSNSRSEMNVSTLELGDSALYLCASSLPLGDQETQYFGPGTRLLVL.